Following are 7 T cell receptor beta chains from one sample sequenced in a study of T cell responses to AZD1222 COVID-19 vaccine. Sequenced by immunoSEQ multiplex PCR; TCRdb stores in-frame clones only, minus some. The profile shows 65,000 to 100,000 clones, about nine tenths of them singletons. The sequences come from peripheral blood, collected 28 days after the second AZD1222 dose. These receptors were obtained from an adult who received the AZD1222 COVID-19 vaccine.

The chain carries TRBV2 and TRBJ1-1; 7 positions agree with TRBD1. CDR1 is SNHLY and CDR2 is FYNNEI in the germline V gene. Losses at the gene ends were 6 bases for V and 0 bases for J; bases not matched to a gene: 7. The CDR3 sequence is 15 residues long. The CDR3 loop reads CASRLDRVLNTEAFF. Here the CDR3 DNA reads TGTGCCAGCAGACTCGACAGGGTATTGAACACTGAAGCTTTCTTT. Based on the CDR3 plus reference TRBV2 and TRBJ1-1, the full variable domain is EPEVTQTPSHQVTQMGQEVILRCVPISNHLYFYWYRQILGQKVEFLVSFYNNEISEKSEIFDDQFSVERPDGSNFTLKIRSTKLEDSAMYFCASRLDRVLNTEAFFGQGTRLTVV.

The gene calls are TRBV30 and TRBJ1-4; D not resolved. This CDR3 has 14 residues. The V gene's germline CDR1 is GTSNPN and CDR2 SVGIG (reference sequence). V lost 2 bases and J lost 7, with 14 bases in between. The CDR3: CAWSLGAGGEKLFF. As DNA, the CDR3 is TGTGCCTGGAGTTTGGGCGCAGGTGGTGAAAAACTGTTTTTT.

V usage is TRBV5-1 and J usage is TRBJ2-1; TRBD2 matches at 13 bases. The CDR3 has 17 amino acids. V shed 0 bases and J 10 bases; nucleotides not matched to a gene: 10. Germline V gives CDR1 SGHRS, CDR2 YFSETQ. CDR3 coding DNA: TGCGCCAGCAGCTTGGTAAGCGGACTAGCGGGAGTGGAAGAGCAGTTCTTC. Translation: CASSLVSGLAGVEEQFF. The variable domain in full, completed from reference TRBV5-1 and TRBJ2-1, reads KAGVTQTPRYLIKTRGQQVTLSCSPISGHRSVSWYQQTPGQGLQFLFEYFSETQRNKGNFPGRFSGRQFSNSRSEMNVSTLELGDSALYLCASSLVSGLAGVEEQFFGPGTRLTVL.

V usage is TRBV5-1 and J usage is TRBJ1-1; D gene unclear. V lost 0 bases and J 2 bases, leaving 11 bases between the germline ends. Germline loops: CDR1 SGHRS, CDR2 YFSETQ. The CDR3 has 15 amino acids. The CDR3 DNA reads TGCGCCAGCAGCTTGGGGGCGGTAGATAACACTGAAGCTTTCTTT. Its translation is CASSLGAVDNTEAFF.

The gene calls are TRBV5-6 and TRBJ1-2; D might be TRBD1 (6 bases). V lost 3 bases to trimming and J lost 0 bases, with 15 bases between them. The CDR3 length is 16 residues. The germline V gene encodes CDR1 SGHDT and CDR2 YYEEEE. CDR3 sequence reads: CASSSELQGPNYGYTF. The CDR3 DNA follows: TGTGCCAGCAGCTCTGAATTACAGGGACCTAACTATGGCTACACCTTC.

The CDR3 loop reads CASSPEGGGQPQHF. The DNA of the CDR3 is TGTGCCAGCAGCCCCGAGGGGGGCGGTCAGCCCCAGCATTTT. This chain connects TRBV6-5 to TRBJ1-5, with a tentative D call TRBD1 (6 bases). CDR1 MNHEY and CDR2 SVGAGI come from the germline V gene. The CDR3 is made up of 14 amino acids. V lost 6 bases and J lost 6, with 15 bases in between.

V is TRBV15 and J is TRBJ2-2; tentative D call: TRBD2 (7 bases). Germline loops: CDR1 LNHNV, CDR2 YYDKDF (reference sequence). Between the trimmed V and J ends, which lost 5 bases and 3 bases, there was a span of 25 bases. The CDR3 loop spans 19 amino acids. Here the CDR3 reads CATSPPRGRLAAHTGELFF. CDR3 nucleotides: TGTGCCACCAGCCCCCCACGGGGGCGTCTAGCGGCGCACACCGGGGAGCTGTTTTTT.